A single sample is the source of the 11 T cell receptor beta chains below, sequenced in a study of CD8 T cells in ankylosing spondylitis. TCRdb re-analysed the 5' RACE reads in MiXCR, keeping a single row per CDR3 protein. Of 290,000 or so distinct CDR3 sequences listed, around 21% are singletons. Sequenced: blood, either unsorted or a sorted T cell fraction (not recorded which). The source is a female donor with ankylosing spondylitis or in good health (not recorded which).

This clonotype was recorded a few times. The gene calls are TRBV24-1 and TRBJ2-6; possible D gene TRBD1, 5 bases. Germline values: CDR1 KGHDR, CDR2 SFDVKD. Trimming removed 3 bases from V and 0 bases from J, with 5 bases in between. This CDR3 has 15 amino acids. The CDR3 loop reads CATSDTGSGANVLTF. CDR3 in DNA: TGTGCCACCAGTGATACAGGCTCTGGGGCCAACGTCCTGACTTTC.

This clonotype was detected only a few times. This chain uses TRBV28 with TRBJ1-5; D not certain. The CDR3 has 15 residues. V was shortened by 2 bases and J by 1 base, with 9 bases between the two germline ends. CDR1 is MDHEN, CDR2 SYDVKM, per germline. Here the CDR3 reads CASSLPGFSNQPQHF. In DNA form, the CDR3 reads TGTGCCAGCAGTTTACCGGGGTTCAGCAATCAGCCCCAGCATTTT.

The CDR3 loop is CASSQGGEVYGYTF. CDR3 nucleotides: TGTGCCAGCAGCCAAGGAGGGGAGGTTTATGGCTACACCTTC. This chain uses TRBV19 with TRBJ1-2, with D perhaps matching TRBD1 (5 bases). The CDR3 spans 14 residues. Germline V CDR1 and CDR2: LNHDA, SQIVND (reference sequence). V was trimmed by 9 bases and J by 5 bases, leaving 19 bases between them.

This clonotype has just a few counts. The chain combines TRBV7-9 with TRBJ2-5, with D perhaps being TRBD1 or TRBD2 (5 bases each). The CDR3 is made up of 15 amino acids. Between the trimmed V and J ends, which lost 5 bases and 9 bases, there was a span of 22 bases. The germline gives CDR1 SEHNR, CDR2 FQNEAQ (reference sequence). The CDR3 DNA reads TGTGCCAGCAGCCCCTTAACACGGGGCCTTTTTCCCCAGTACTTC. Translation: CASSPLTRGLFPQYF.

This clonotype was observed a few times. The chain employs TRBV6-2 or TRBV6-3 and TRBJ1-2; a possible D gene is TRBD1 (6 bases). The CDR3 runs 14 residues. V was trimmed by 6 bases and J by 4 bases, leaving 15 bases between them. Germline CDR1 MNHEY, CDR2 SVGEGT. For the CDR3, the DNA is TGTGCCAGCAGGCCATACGGGACATCCTATGGCTACACCTTC. Its translation: CASRPYGTSYGYTF.

This clonotype was counted between two and nine times. This chain joins TRBV29-1 and TRBJ1-1; D remains ambiguous. V lost 5 bases, J lost 6 bases, and 7 bases lay in between. The CDR3 is 10 amino acids. The germline V gene has CDR1 SQVTM and CDR2 ANQGSEA. The CDR3 here is CSVRRAEAFF. The CDR3 nucleotides read TGCAGCGTTAGGCGCGCTGAAGCTTTCTTT.

This clonotype was seen a handful of times. This chain connects TRBV7-2 to TRBJ2-1; perhaps TRBD1 as D (6 bases). Trimming removed 4 bases at V and 10 bases at J, with 17 bases between. The CDR3 consists of 14 residues. CDR1 is SGHTA, CDR2 FQGNSA, per germline. CDR3 residues: CASSSAAPGTEQFF. CDR3 coding DNA: TGTGCCAGCAGCTCCGCCGCACCCGGGACAGAGCAGTTCTTC.

The chain carries TRBV5-4 and TRBJ2-2; D remains ambiguous. This CDR3 comprises 16 residues. V was pared by 4 bases and J by 1 base, with 14 bases between. Per the germline V gene, CDR1 is SGHNT and CDR2 is YYREEE (reference sequence). The CDR3 is CASSPFSPGNTGELFF. The CDR3 nucleotides read TGTGCCAGCAGCCCCTTCTCGCCGGGGAACACCGGGGAGCTGTTTTTT.

The chain is built from TRBV7-2 and TRBJ2-1; 10 bases match TRBD2. Per the germline V gene, CDR1 is SGHTA and CDR2 is FQGNSA. V gave up 3 bases and J gave up 8 bases; unmatched junction bases: 7. The CDR3 consists of 15 residues. The CDR3 loop is CASSFTSGNRDEQFF. For the CDR3, the DNA is TGTGCCAGCAGCTTTACTAGCGGGAATCGGGATGAGCAGTTCTTC.

The chain has TRBV6-2 or TRBV6-3 and TRBJ1-2; no definite D call. V was clipped by 3 bases and J by 5 bases, with 10 bases between them. The CDR3 has 13 residues. Germline values: CDR1 MNHEY, CDR2 SVGEGT. CDR3: CASSYTAGYGYTF. In nucleotides, the CDR3 is TGTGCCAGCAGTTATACGGCAGGATATGGCTACACCTTC.

This clonotype showed up many times. V is TRBV20-1 and J is TRBJ2-7, with unresolved D. The CDR3 sequence is 12 residues long. Trimming shortened V by 5 bases and J by 4 bases, and 12 bases separated the two germline ends. Germline V gene sequence: CDR1 DFQATT, CDR2 SNEGSKA (reference sequence). The CDR3 protein is CSAGDGRYEQYF. The DNA of the CDR3 is TGCAGTGCTGGGGATGGTCGGTACGAGCAGTACTTC.